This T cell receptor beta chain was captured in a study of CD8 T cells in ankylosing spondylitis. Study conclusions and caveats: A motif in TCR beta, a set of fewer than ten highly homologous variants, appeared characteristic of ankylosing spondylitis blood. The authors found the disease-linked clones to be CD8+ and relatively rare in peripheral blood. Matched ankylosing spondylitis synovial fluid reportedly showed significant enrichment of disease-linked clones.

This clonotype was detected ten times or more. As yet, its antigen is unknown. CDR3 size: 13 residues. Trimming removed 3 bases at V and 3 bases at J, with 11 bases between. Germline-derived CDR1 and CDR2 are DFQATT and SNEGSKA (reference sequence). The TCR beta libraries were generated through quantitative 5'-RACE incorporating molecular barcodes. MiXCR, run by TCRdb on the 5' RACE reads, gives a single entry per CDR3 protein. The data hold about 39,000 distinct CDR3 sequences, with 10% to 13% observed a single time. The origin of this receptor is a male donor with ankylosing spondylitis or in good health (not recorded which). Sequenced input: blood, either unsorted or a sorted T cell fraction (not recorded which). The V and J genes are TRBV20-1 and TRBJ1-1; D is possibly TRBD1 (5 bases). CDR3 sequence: CSARWGEDTEAFF. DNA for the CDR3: TGCAGTGCTAGGTGGGGGGAGGACACTGAAGCTTTCTTT.